This T cell receptor (beta chain) was retrieved from a study of cytomegalovirus exposure and HLA in healthy donors. In the study overall: According to later analysis, the same platform produced the roughly 110 validation and 666 first-cohort repertoires.

Profiled with immunoSEQ multiplex PCR; TCRdb holds only in-frame clones, not every one. The table records 220,000 or so clones, roughly 83% of them present only once. Study-level points and caveats: CMV antigen specificity was confirmed in vitro for a few CMV-associated chains. There were 150 to 200 TCR beta chains listed as cytomegalovirus-associated.

With 2 bases removed from V and 1 base from J, the gap between germline ends came to 6 bases. Germline V gene data show CDR1 as PRHDT and CDR2 as FYEKMQ (reference sequence). CDR3 size: 15 residues. In its sample, this clone was seen once. Antigen specificity is unknown. Sequencing input: PBMCs. This TCR was sampled from a woman in her twenties or thirties in good health and CMV-seropositive. The chain uses TRBV13 and TRBJ2-6; D is ambiguous. In DNA form, the CDR3 reads TGTGCCAGCAGCTTAATTGTATCTGGGGCCAACGTCCTGACTTTC. Amino acid sequence: CASSLIVSGANVLTF.